The rows below give T cell receptor beta chains drawn from one sample of a study of neurological immune-mediated disorders. TCRdb independently ran MiXCR on the 5' RACE reads; one entry per CDR3 protein. The data hold about 71,000 distinct CDR3 sequences, with about 13% observed a single time. Sequencing used PBMCs. The receptors derive from a female donor with HTLV-1-associated myelopathy (HAM/TSP). The CDR3 runs from the conserved cysteine through the conserved F or W. The D gene is left open where the match is weak. Not all rows give a size; the values are once, few, many and, for expanded clones, a class.

clone size,D gene,J gene,V gene,CDR3 DNA,CDR3 protein
many,TRBD2,TRBJ2-1,TRBV5-5,TGTGCCAGCAGCACGGGAGGGACTAGCGGGGCCTCCCCGCGGGAGCAGTTCTTC,CASSTGGTSGASPREQFF
many,NA,TRBJ2-3,TRBV6-2/TRBV6-3,TGTGCCAGCAGTTACAGGGCCCGAAACACAGATACGCAGTATTTT,CASSYRARNTDTQYF
NA,NA,TRBJ2-1,TRBV11-2,TGTGCCAGCAGCCTCGTGGATTCCTACAATGAGCAGTTCTTC,CASSLVDSYNEQFF
NA,TRBD1,TRBJ1-6,TRBV20-1,TGCAGTGCTAGAGGACAGGGGGAAAGTTCAACCCTCCACTTT,CSARGQGESSTLHF
many,NA,TRBJ2-7,TRBV28,TGTGCCAGCAGGGGCAGGGAAACCCTAGGCGAGCAGTACTTC,CASRGRETLGEQYF
many,NA,TRBJ2-1,TRBV29-1,TGCAGCGTTGGGGGGGAGGCCTACAATGAGCAGTTCTTC,CSVGGEAYNEQFF
many,NA,TRBJ2-1,TRBV24-1,TGTGCCACCAGTGATTTGGGGGATGGGCAAGAGCAGTTCTTC,CATSDLGDGQEQFF
many,NA,TRBJ1-2,TRBV4-2,TGTGCCAGCAGGGGGCTAGAAGGCTACACCTTC,CASRGLEGYTF
NA,TRBD1,TRBJ2-1,TRBV5-6,TGTGCCAGCAGCTTGGTTGACAGGGCAAACAATGAGCAGTTCTTC,CASSLVDRANNEQFF
NA,TRBD1,TRBJ1-1,TRBV5-1,TGCGCCAGCAGCTCGGACAGGGAAAAGACTGAAGCTTTCTTT,CASSSDREKTEAFF
many,TRBD2,TRBJ2-1,TRBV7-8,TGTGCCAGCAGCCTCCGGGGGGGCGGCTACAATGAGCAGTTCTTC,CASSLRGGGYNEQFF
NA,NA,TRBJ2-3,TRBV5-1,TGCGCCAGCAGCCAGGGTACCACAGATACGCAGTATTTT,CASSQGTTDTQYF
many,TRBD1,TRBJ2-3,TRBV20-1,TGCAGTCCCTGGACAGGGCCCACAGATACGCAGTATTTT,CSPWTGPTDTQYF
few,NA,TRBJ2-6,TRBV11-2,TGTGCCAGCAGACGAGGGGTGGGAGGGGCCAACGTCCTGACTTTC,CASRRGVGGANVLTF
many,NA,TRBJ1-2,TRBV7-9,TGTGCCAGCAGCTCGGACCACTATGGCTACACCTTC,CASSSDHYGYTF
many,TRBD1,TRBJ1-4,TRBV28,TGTGCCAGCAGTTCGGCACAGGGGACCCGGCGGGAAAAACTGTTTTTT,CASSSAQGTRREKLFF
many,NA,TRBJ2-2,TRBV6-2/TRBV6-3,TGTGCCAGCAGTTACCTAACCGGGGAGCTGTTTTTT,CASSYLTGELFF
many,NA,TRBJ2-3,TRBV7-9,TGTGCCAGCAGCCGCGGTGGGGTACTGGCAGATACGCAGTATTTT,CASSRGGVLADTQYF
many,NA,TRBJ2-1,TRBV5-1,TGCGCCAGCAGCTTTCGAGGGGAGGTCTACAATGAGCAGTTCTTC,CASSFRGEVYNEQFF
many,TRBD2,TRBJ2-3,TRBV5-1,TGCGCCAGCAGCCTCGGACTAGCCCCAGAAGATACGCAGTATTTT,CASSLGLAPEDTQYF
many,NA,TRBJ2-1,TRBV12-3/TRBV12-4,TGTGCCAGCAGTTTCGACAGGTACAATGAGCAGTTCTTC,CASSFDRYNEQFF
NA,NA,TRBJ2-4,TRBV6-5,TGTGCCAGCAGGGAACTAGCCAAAAACATTCAGTACTTC,CASRELAKNIQYF
many,NA,TRBJ1-1,TRBV29-1,TGCAGCGTTAACAGAAACACTGAAGCTTTCTTT,CSVNRNTEAFF
many,TRBD2,TRBJ2-1,TRBV20-1,TGCAGTGCTAGAGAGGCCCTAGCGGGGTACAATGAGCAGTTCTTC,CSAREALAGYNEQFF
NA,TRBD1,TRBJ2-5,TRBV28,TGTGCCAGCACCCCCCGGGGACAGAAGAAACAAGAGACCCAGTACTTC,CASTPRGQKKQETQYF
few,NA,TRBJ2-2,TRBV18,TGTGCCAGCTCACCGAACCAAAACACCGGGGAGCTGTTTTTT,CASSPNQNTGELFF
many,TRBD2,TRBJ2-1,TRBV20-1,TGCAGTGCCGAGGACCGGGGGGGAGTTGGCAATGAGCAGTTCTTC,CSAEDRGGVGNEQFF
many,NA,TRBJ2-7,TRBV5-1,TGCGCCAGCAGCTGGGGGGACCGGAGCTCCTACGAGCAGTACTTC,CASSWGDRSSYEQYF
NA,TRBD2,TRBJ2-1,TRBV5-1,TGCGCCAGCAGCTTGGTAAAGGGACTAGCGGGGGGGCACACCTACAATGAGCAGTTCTTC,CASSLVKGLAGGHTYNEQFF
NA,TRBD1,TRBJ2-1,TRBV12-3/TRBV12-4,TGTGCCAGCAGTTTTCAGGGGGCCAATAACAATGAGCAGTTCTTC,CASSFQGANNNEQFF
many,NA,TRBJ2-5,TRBV7-6,TGTGCCAGCAGCTTAGGGGTGCGAGAGACCCAGTACTTC,CASSLGVRETQYF
many,NA,TRBJ1-2,TRBV7-3,TGTGCCAGCAGCTTAACCGCGGGCACAAACTATGGCTACACCTTC,CASSLTAGTNYGYTF
many,TRBD1,TRBJ2-7,TRBV7-2,TGTGCCAGCAGCCCCCTGGACAGGGTGAGACACGAGCAGTACTTC,CASSPLDRVRHEQYF
many,TRBD2,TRBJ2-3,TRBV11-2,TGTGCCAGCAGCCACCCGACTAGCGGGGCCAGCACAGATACGCAGTATTTT,CASSHPTSGASTDTQYF
many,NA,TRBJ2-3,TRBV5-1,TGCGCCAGCAGCATCGGGCCTACAGATACGCAGTATTTT,CASSIGPTDTQYF
many,NA,TRBJ2-3,TRBV9,TGTGCCAGCAGCGTAGGGCAAGCAGGGGATACGCAGTATTTT,CASSVGQAGDTQYF
many,NA,TRBJ2-1,TRBV28,TGTGCCAGCAGTTTTGGGTCGAGCTCCTACAATGAGCAGTTCTTC,CASSFGSSSYNEQFF
many,TRBD1,TRBJ1-4,TRBV12-3/TRBV12-4,TGTGCCAGCAGCCGGACAGGGGGAGGGGAACTGTTTTTT,CASSRTGGGELFF
many,NA,TRBJ1-5,TRBV2,TGTGCCAGCACCCCAGAGAGGCAGGGATATCAGCCCCAGCATTTT,CASTPERQGYQPQHF
many,NA,TRBJ2-2,TRBV5-1,TGCGCCAGCAGCTTGCGTTTGGGTAACGGGGAGCTGTTTTTT,CASSLRLGNGELFF
once,NA,TRBJ1-1,TRBV12-3/TRBV12-4,TGTGCCAGCAGTTTTCTAGGGAGCACTGAAGCTTTCTTT,CASSFLGSTEAFF
many,NA,TRBJ2-7,TRBV12-3/TRBV12-4,TGTGCCAGCAGTTTCCGCTCCTACGAGCAGTACTTC,CASSFRSYEQYF
many,NA,TRBJ2-7,TRBV7-6,TGTGCCAGCAGCCGCGACACGATCTACGAGCAGTACTTC,CASSRDTIYEQYF
NA,NA,TRBJ2-7,TRBV18,TGTGCCAGCTCAGCCGTTCCGGACTACCGGATTGTCGAGCAGTACTTC,CASSAVPDYRIVEQYF
many,NA,TRBJ1-1,TRBV5-1,TGCGCCAGCAGCACGGAACAGGGACGCACTGAAGCTTTCTTT,CASSTEQGRTEAFF
few,TRBD1,TRBJ2-3,TRBV7-2,TGTGCCAGCACCCCCCCGGACAGGGGCACAGATACGCAGTATTTT,CASTPPDRGTDTQYF
many,TRBD1,TRBJ2-2,TRBV7-2,TGTGCCAGCAGCCCACTGCCGGGACAGGGGGCCACCGGGGAGCTGTTTTTT,CASSPLPGQGATGELFF
many,TRBD1,TRBJ1-2,TRBV20-1,TGCAGTGCCCCCCCTTTCGGGGGACAGGGCTATGGCTACACCTTC,CSAPPFGGQGYGYTF
NA,NA,TRBJ2-3,TRBV5-1,TGCGCCAGCAGCATAAGACAGAGCACAGATACGCAGTATTTT,CASSIRQSTDTQYF
few,NA,TRBJ2-7,TRBV5-1,TGCGCCAGCAGCTTTTTCCCGGTAAGCTCCTACGAGCAGTACTTC,CASSFFPVSSYEQYF
few,NA,TRBJ1-2,TRBV29-1,TGCGGCTCAGGGACTAACTATGGCTACACCTTC,CGSGTNYGYTF
few,NA,TRBJ1-6,TRBV18,TGTGCCAGCTCACCATCGGACACAAAATCACCCCTCCACTTT,CASSPSDTKSPLHF
many,TRBD2,TRBJ2-3,TRBV12-3/TRBV12-4,TGTGCCAGCAGTTTCAAGTTGAATCTAGCGGGGGGCTTAGATACGCAGTATTTT,CASSFKLNLAGGLDTQYF
NA,NA,TRBJ1-1,TRBV20-1,TGCAGTGCTAGAGACGTCGGGGTGTACACTGAAGATTTCTTT,CSARDVGVYTEDFF
many,TRBD1,TRBJ1-2,TRBV4-1,TGCGCCAGCAGTCAACCGGGACAGGCAGCTTATGGCTACACCTTC,CASSQPGQAAYGYTF
many,NA,TRBJ2-2,TRBV5-1,TGCGCCAGCACACGAACGAACACCGGGGAGCTGTTTTTT,CASTRTNTGELFF
NA,NA,TRBJ2-2,TRBV5-6,TGTGCCAGCAGCTTCGGCCCTAACACCGGGGAGCTGTTTTTT,CASSFGPNTGELFF
many,TRBD1,TRBJ1-2,TRBV5-1,TGCGCCAGCAGCCCAGACAGGGTCCTCGGCTACACCTTC,CASSPDRVLGYTF
many,TRBD1,TRBJ1-6,TRBV20-1,TGCAGTGCTAGCATACCTCAGGGGGATAATAATTCACCCCTCCACTTT,CSASIPQGDNNSPLHF